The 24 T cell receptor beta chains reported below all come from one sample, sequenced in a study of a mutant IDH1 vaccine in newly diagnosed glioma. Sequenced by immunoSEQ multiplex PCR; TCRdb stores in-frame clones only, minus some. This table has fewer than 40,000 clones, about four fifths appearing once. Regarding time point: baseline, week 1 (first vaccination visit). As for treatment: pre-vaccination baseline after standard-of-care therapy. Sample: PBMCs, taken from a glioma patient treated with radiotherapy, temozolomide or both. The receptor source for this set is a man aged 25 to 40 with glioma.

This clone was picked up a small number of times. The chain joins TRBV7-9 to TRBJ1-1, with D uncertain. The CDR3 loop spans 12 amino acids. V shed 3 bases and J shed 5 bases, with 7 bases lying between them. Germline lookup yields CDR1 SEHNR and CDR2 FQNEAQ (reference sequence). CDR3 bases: TGTGCCAGCAGCTTCGGGAGAACTGAAGCTTTCTTT. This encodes CASSFGRTEAFF.

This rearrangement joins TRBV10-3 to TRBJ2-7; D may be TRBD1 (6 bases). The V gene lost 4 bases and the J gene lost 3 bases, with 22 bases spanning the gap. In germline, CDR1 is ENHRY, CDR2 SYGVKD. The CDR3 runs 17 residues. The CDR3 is CAISGAPDSPNNYEQYF. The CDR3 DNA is TGTGCCATCAGTGGGGCCCCGGACAGCCCAAACAACTACGAGCAGTACTTC.

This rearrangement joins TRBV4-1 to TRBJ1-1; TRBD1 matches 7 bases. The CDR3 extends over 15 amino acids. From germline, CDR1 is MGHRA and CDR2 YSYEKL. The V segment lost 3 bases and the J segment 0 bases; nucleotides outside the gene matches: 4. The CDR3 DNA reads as TGCGCCAGCAGCCAGGGTGACAGGGTGAACACTGAAGCTTTCTTT. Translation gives CASSQGDRVNTEAFF.

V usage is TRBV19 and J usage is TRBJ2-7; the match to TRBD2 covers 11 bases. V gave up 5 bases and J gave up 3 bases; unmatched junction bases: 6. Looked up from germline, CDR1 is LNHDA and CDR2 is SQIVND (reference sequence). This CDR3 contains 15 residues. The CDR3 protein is CASSFQTSGVYEQYF. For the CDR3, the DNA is TGTGCCAGTAGTTTCCAGACTAGCGGGGTCTACGAGCAGTACTTC.

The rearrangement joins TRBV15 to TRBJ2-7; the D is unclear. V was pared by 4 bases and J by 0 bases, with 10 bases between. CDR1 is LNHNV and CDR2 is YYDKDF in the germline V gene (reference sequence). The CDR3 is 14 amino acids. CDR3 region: CATSTRDGSYEQYF. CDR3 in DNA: TGTGCCACCAGCACTCGCGACGGCTCCTACGAGCAGTACTTC.

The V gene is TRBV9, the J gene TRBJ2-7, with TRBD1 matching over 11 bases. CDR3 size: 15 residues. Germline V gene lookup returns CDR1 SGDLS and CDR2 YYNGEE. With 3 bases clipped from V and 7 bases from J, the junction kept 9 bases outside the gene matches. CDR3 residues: CASSARTGGIEEQYF. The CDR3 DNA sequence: TGTGCCAGCAGCGCGAGGACAGGGGGCATAGAAGAGCAGTACTTC.

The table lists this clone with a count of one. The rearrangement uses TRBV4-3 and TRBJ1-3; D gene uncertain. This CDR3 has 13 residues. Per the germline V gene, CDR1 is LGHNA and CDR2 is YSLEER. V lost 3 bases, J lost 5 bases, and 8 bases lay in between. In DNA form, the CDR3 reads TGCGCCAGCAGCCAGGGCAGACGAAACACCATATATTTT. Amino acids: CASSQGRRNTIYF.

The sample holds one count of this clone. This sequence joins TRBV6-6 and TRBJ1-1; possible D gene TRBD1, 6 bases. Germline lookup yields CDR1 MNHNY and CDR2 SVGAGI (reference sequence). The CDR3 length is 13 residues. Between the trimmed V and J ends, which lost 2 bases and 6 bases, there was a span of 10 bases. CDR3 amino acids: CASSYTQGSEAFF. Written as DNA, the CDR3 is TGTGCCAGCAGTTACACGCAGGGGTCTGAAGCTTTCTTT.

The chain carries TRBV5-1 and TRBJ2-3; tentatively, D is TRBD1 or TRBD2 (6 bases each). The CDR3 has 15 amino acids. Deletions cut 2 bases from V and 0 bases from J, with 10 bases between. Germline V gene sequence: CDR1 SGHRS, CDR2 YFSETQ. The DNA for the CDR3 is TGCGCCAGCAGCTTCAAGGGGGGCAGCACAGATACGCAGTATTTT. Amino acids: CASSFKGGSTDTQYF.

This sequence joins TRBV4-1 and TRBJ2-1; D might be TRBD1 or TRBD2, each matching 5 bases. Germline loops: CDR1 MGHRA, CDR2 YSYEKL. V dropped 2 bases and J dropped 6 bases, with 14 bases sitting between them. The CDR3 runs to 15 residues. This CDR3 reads CASSQLMNGGNEQFF. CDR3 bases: TGCGCCAGCAGCCAACTGATGAATGGGGGCAATGAGCAGTTCTTC.

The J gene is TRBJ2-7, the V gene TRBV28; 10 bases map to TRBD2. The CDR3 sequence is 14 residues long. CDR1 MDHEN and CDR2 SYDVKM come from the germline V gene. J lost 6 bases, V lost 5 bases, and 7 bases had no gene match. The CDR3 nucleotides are TGTGCCAGCAGTCTAGCGGGAGATAATGTCGAGCAGTACTTC. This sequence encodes CASSLAGDNVEQYF.

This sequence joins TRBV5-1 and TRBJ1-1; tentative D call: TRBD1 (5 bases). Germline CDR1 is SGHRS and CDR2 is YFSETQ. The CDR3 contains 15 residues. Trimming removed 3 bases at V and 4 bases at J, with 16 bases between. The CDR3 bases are TGCGCCAGCAGCTGGGGCCAGGGCACCCCCACTGAAGCTTTCTTT. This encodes CASSWGQGTPTEAFF. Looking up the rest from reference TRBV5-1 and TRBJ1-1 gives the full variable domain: KAGVTQTPRYLIKTRGQQVTLSCSPISGHRSVSWYQQTPGQGLQFLFEYFSETQRNKGNFPGRFSGRQFSNSRSEMNVSTLELGDSALYLCASSWGQGTPTEAFFGQGTRLTVV.

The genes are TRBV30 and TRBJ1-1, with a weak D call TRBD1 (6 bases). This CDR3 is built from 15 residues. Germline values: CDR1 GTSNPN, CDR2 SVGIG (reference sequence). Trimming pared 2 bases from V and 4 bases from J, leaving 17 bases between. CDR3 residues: CAWSQRGGAGTEAFF. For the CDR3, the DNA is TGTGCCTGGAGTCAACGGGGGGGGGCAGGCACTGAAGCTTTCTTT.

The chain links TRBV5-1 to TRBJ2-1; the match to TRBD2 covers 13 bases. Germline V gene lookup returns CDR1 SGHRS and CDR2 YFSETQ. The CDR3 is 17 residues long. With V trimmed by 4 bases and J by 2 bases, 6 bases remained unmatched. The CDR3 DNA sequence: TGCGCCAGCAGCCGTGGACTAGCGGGAGTTCCCTACAATGAGCAGTTCTTC. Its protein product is CASSRGLAGVPYNEQFF. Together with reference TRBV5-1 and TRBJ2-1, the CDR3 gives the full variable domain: KAGVTQTPRYLIKTRGQQVTLSCSPISGHRSVSWYQQTPGQGLQFLFEYFSETQRNKGNFPGRFSGRQFSNSRSEMNVSTLELGDSALYLCASSRGLAGVPYNEQFFGPGTRLTVL.

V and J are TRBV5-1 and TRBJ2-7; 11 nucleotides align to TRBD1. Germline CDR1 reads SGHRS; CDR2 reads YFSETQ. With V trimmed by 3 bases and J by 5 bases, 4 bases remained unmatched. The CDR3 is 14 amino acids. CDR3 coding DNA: TGCGCCAGCAGCTCGGGGACAGGGGGTAACGAGCAGTACTTC. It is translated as CASSSGTGGNEQYF.

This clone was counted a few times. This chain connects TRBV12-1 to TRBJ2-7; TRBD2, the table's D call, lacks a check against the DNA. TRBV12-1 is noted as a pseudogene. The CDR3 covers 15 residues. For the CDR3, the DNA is TGTGCCAGCAGGGTTGGTAGGCTAGCGAAAAACGAGCAGTACTTC. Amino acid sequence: CASRVGRLAKNEQYF.

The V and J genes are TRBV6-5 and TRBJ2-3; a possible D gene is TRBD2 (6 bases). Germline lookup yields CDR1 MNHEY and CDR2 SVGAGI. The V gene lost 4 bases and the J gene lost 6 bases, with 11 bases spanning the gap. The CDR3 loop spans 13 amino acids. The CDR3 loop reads CASSWTIRDTQYF. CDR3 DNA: TGTGCCAGCAGTTGGACTATTCGCGATACGCAGTATTTT.

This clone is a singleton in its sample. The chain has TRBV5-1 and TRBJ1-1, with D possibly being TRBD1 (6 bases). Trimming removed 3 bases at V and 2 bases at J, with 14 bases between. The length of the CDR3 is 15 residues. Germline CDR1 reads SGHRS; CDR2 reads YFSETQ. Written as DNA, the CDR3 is TGCGCCAGCAGCTCCGAACTGACAGGTAACACTGAAGCTTTCTTT. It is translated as CASSSELTGNTEAFF.

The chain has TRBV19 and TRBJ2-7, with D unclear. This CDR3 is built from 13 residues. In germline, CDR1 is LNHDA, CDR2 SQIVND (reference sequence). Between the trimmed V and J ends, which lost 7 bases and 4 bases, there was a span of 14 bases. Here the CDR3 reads CASKAVNTYEQYF. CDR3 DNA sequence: TGTGCCAGTAAGGCGGTCAACACTTACGAGCAGTACTTC. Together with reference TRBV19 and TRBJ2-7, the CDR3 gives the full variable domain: DGGITQSPKYLFRKEGQNVTLSCEQNLNHDAMYWYRQDPGQGLRLIYYSQIVNDFQKGDIAEGYSVSREKKESFPLTVTSAQKNPTAFYLCASKAVNTYEQYFGPGTRLTVT.

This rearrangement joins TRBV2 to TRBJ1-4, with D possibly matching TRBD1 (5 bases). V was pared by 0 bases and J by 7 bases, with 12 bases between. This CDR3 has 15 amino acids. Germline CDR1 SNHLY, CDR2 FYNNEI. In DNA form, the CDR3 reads TGTGCCAGCAGTGAAGCCAAAGGGGCGAGTGAAAAACTGTTTTTT. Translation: CASSEAKGASEKLFF.

DNA for the CDR3: TGTGCCAGCAGTGGAGAGGGACGCAGCTACGAGCAGTACTTC. Residues: CASSGEGRSYEQYF. The chain joins TRBV2 to TRBJ2-7; either TRBD1 or TRBD2 may supply D (5 bases each). The V end was cut by 4 bases, the J end by 3 bases, with 13 bases between. The CDR3 has 14 residues. The germline V gene has CDR1 SNHLY and CDR2 FYNNEI. The full variable domain, rest sourced from reference TRBV2 and TRBJ2-7, is EPEVTQTPSHQVTQMGQEVILRCVPISNHLYFYWYRQILGQKVEFLVSFYNNEISEKSEIFDDQFSVERPDGSNFTLKIRSTKLEDSAMYFCASSGEGRSYEQYFGPGTRLTVT.

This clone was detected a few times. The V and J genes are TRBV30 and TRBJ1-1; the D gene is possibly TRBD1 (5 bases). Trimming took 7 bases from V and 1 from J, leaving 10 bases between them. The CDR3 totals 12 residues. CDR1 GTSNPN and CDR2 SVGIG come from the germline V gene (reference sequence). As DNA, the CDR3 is TGTGCCTATGGGACGGCGAACACTGAAGCTTTCTTT. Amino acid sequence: CAYGTANTEAFF.

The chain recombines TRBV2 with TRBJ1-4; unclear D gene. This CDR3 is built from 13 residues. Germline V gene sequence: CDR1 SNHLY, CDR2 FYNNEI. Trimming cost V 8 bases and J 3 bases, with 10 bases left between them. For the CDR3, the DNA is TGTGCCAGCGGCTTGAGTGCTAATGAAAAACTGTTTTTT. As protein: CASGLSANEKLFF.

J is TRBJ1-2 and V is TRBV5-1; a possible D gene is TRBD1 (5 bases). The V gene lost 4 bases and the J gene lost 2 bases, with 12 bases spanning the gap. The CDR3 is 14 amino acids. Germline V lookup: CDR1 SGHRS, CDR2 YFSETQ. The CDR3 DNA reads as TGCGCCAGCAGCCCCCTTTCAGGGAACTATGGCTACACCTTC. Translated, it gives CASSPLSGNYGYTF.